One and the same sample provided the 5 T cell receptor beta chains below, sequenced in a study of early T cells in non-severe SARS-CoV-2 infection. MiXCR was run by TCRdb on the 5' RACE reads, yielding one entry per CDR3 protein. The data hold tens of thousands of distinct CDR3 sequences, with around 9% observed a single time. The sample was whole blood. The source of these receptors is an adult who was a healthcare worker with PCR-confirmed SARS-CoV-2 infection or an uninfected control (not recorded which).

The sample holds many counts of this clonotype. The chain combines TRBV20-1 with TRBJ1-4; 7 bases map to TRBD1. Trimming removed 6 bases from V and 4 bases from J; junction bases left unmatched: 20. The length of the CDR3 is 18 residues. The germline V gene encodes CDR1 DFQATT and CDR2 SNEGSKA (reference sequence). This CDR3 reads CSASRRTGTLAFNEKLFF. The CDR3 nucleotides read TGCAGTGCGAGTCGAAGGACAGGCACTCTAGCCTTTAATGAAAAACTGTTTTTT.

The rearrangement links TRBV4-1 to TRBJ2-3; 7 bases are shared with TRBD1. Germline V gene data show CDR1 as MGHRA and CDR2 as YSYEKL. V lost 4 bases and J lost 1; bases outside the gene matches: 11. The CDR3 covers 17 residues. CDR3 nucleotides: TGCGCCAGCAGCCGGACGACGACAGGGTTGGGCACAGATACGCAGTATTTT. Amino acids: CASSRTTTGLGTDTQYF.

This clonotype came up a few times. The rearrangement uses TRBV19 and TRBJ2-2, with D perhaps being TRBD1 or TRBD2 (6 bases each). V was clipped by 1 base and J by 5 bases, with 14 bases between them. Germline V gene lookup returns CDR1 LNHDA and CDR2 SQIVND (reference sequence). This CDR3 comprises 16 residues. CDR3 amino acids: CASSIVTGGLTGELFF. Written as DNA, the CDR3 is TGTGCCAGTAGTATAGTTACCGGGGGCTTAACCGGGGAGCTGTTTTTT.

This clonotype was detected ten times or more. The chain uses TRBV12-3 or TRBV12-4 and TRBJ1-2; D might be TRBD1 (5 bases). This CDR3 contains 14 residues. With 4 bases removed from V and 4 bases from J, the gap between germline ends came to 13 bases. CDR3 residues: CASSSGTDFYGYTF. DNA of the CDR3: TGTGCCAGCAGTTCCGGGACGGATTTCTATGGCTACACCTTC.

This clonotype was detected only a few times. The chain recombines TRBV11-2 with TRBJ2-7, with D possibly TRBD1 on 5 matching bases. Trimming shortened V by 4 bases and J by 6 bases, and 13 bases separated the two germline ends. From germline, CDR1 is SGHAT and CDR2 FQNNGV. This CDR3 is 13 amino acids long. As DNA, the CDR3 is TGTGCCAGCAGCTCCCAGCCTGACAGCGAGCAGTACTTC. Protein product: CASSSQPDSEQYF.